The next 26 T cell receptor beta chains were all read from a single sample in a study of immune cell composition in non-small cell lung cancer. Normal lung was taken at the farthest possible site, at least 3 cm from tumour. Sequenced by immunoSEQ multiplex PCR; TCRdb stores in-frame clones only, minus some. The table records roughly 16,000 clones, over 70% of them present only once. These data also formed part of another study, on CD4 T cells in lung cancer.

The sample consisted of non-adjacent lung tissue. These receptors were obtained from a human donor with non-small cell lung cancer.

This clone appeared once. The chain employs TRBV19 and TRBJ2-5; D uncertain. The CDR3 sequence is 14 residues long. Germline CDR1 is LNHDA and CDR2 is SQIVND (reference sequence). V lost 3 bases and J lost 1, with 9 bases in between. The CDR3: CASSMILAQETQYF. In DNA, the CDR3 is TGTGCCAGTAGTATGATCTTGGCCCAAGAGACCCAGTACTTC.

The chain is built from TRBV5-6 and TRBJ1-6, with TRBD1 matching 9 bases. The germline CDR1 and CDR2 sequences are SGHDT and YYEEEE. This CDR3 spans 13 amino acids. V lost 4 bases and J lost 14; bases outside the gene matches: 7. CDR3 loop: CASSPGQGDTLHF. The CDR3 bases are TGTGCCAGCAGCCCGGGACAGGGTGACACCCTCCACTTT.

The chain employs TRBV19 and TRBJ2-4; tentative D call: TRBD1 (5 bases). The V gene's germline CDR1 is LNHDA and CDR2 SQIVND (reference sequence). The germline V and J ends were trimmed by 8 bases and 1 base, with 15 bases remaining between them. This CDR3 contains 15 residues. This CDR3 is CASENGAGAKNIQYF. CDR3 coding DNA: TGTGCCAGTGAAAATGGGGCAGGGGCCAAAAACATTCAGTACTTC.

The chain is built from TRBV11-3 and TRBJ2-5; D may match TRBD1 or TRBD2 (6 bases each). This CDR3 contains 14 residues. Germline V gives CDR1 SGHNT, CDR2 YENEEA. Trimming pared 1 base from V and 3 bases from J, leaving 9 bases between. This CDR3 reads CASSLVGGKETQYF. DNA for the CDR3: TGTGCCAGCAGCTTAGTGGGGGGCAAAGAGACCCAGTACTTC.

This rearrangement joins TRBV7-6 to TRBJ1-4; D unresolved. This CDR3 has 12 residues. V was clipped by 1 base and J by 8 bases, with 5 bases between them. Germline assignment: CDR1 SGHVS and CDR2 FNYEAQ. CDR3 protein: CASSLVVEKLFF. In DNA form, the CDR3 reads TGTGCCAGCAGCTTAGTTGTGGAAAAACTGTTTTTT.

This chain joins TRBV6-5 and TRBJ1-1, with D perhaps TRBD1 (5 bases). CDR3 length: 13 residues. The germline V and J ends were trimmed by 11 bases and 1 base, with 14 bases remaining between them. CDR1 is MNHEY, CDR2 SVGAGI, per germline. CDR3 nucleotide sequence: TGTGCCGGCCAAGACGGACAGAACACTGAAGCTTTCTTT. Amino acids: CAGQDGQNTEAFF.

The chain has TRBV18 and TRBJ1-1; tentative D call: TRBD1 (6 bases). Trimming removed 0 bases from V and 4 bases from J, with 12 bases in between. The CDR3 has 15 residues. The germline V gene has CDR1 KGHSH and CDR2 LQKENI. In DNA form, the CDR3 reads TGTGCCAGCTCACCACCGAGTCTCAGGGGCACTGAAGCTTTCTTT. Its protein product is CASSPPSLRGTEAFF.

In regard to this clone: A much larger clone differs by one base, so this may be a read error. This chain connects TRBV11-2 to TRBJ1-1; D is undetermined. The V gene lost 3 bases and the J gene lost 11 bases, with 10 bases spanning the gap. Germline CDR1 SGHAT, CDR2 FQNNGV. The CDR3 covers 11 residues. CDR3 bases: TGTGCCAGCAGCTTGTATAGTTGGGCTTTCTTT. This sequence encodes CASSLYSWAFF. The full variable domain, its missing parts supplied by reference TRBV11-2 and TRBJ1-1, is EAGVAQSPRYKIIEKRQSVAFWCNPISGHATLYWYQQILGQGPKLLIQFQNNGVVDDSQLPKDRFSAERLKGVDSTLKIQPAKLEDSAVYLCASSLYSWAFFGQGTRLTVV.

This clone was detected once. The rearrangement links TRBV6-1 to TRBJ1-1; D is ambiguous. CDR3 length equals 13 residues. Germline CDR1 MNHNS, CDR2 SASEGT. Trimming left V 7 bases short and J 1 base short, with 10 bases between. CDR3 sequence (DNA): TGTGCCAGCACCCTGGAGGAGAACACTGAAGCTTTCTTT. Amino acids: CASTLEENTEAFF.

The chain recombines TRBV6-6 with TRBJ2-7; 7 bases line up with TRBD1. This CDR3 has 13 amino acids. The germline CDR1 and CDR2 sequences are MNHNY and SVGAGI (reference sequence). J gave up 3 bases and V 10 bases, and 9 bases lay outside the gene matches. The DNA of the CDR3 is TGTGCCACCTCCGGGACAGCGCTCTACGAGCAGTACTTC. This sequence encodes CATSGTALYEQYF.

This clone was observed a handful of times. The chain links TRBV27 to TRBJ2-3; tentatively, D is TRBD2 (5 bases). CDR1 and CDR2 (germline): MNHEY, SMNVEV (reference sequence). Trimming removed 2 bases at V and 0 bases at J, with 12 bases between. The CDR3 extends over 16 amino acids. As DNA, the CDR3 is TGTGCCAGCAGTTTAGTAAGGAGCGGTAGCACAGATACGCAGTATTTT. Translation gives CASSLVRSGSTDTQYF.

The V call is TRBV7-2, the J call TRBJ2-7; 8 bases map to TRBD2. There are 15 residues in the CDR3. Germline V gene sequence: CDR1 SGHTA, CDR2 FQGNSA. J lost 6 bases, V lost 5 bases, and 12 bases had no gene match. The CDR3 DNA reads TGTGCCAGCAGCCAAGGCCGGGGGGGGTCGTTCGAGCAGTACTTC. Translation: CASSQGRGGSFEQYF.

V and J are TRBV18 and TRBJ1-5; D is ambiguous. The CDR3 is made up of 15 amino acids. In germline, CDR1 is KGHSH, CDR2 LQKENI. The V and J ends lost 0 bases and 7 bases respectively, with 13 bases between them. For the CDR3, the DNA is TGTGCCAGCTCACCACCGGGAGGGATTGGACAGCCCCAGCATTTT. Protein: CASSPPGGIGQPQHF.

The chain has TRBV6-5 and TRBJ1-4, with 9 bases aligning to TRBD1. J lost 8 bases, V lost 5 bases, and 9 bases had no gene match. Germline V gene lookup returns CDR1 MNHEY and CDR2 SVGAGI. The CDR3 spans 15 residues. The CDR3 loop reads CASSGSDRGGEKLFF. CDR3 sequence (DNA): TGTGCCAGCAGTGGATCGGACAGGGGAGGCGAAAAACTGTTTTTT.

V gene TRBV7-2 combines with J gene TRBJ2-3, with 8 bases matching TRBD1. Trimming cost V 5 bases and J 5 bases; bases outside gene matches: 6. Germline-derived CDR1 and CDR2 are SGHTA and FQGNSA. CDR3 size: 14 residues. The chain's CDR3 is CASSQDRVGDTQYF. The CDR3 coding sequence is TGTGCCAGCAGCCAGGACAGGGTGGGAGATACGCAGTATTTT.

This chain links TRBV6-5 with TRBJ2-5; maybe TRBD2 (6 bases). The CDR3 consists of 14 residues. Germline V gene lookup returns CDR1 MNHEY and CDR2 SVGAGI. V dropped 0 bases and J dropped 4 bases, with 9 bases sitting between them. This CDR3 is CASSYSGTSETQYF. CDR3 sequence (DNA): TGTGCCAGCAGTTACTCCGGGACTTCAGAGACCCAGTACTTC.

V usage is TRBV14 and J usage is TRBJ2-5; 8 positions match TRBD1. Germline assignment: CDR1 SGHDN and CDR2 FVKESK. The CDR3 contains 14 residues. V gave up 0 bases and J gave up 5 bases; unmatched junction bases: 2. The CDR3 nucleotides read TGTGCCAGCAGCCAAGACAGGGGGCTGGAGACCCAGTACTTC. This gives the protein CASSQDRGLETQYF.

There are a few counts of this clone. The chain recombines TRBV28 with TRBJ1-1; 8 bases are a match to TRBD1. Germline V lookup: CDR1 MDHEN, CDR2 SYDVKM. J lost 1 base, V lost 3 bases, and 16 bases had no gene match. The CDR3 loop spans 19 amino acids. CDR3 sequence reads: CASSFGLWTGRNGNTEAFF. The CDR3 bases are TGTGCCAGCAGTTTTGGGCTATGGACAGGGAGAAATGGGAACACTGAAGCTTTCTTT.

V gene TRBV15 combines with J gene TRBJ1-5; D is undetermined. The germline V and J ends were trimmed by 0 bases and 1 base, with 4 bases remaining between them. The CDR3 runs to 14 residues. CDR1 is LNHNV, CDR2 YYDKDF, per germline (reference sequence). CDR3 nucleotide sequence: TGTGCCACCAGCAGAGATTCAAGCAATCAGCCCCAGCATTTT. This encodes CATSRDSSNQPQHF.

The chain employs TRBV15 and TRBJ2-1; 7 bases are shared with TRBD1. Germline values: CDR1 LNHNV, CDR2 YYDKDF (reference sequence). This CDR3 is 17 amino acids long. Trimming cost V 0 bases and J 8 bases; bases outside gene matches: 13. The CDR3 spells CATSRDFKGAGGHEQFF. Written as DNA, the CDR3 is TGTGCCACCAGCAGAGATTTCAAGGGGGCCGGTGGCCATGAGCAGTTCTTC. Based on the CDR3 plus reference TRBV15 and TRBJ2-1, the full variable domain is DAMVIQNPRYQVTQFGKPVTLSCSQTLNHNVMYWYQQKSSQAPKLLFHYYDKDFNNEADTPDNFQSRRPNTSFCFLDIRSPGLGDTAMYLCATSRDFKGAGGHEQFFGPGTRLTVL.

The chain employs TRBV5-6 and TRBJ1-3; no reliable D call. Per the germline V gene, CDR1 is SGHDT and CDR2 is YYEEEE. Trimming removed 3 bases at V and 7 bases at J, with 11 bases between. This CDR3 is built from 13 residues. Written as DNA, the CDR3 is TGTGCCAGCAGCTGGGCGGTGGGTAACACCATATATTTT. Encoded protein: CASSWAVGNTIYF. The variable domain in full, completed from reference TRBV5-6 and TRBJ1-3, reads DAGVTQSPTHLIKTRGQQVTLRCSPKSGHDTVSWYQQALGQGPQFIFQYYEEEERQRGNFPDRFSGHQFPNYSSELNVNALLLGDSALYLCASSWAVGNTIYFGEGSWLTVV.

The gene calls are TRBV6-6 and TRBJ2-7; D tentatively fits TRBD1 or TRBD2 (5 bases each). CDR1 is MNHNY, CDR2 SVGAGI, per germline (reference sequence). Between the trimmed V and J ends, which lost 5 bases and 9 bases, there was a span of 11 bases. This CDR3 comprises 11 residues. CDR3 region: CASSDVGTQYF. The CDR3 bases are TGTGCCAGCAGTGACGTGGGGACGCAGTACTTC.

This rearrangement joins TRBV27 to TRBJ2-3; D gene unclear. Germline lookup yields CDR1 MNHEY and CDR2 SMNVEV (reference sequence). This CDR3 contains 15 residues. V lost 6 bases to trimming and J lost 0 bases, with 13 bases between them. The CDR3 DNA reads TGTGCCAGCAGCCCCCGCACTGCGAGCACAGATACGCAGTATTTT. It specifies CASSPRTASTDTQYF.

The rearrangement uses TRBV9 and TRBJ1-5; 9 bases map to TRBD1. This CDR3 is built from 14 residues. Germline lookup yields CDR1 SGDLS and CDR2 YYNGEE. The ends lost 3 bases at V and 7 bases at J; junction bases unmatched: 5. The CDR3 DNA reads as TGTGCCAGCAGCGCAGGGACAGGGTGGCAGCCCCAGCATTTT. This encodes CASSAGTGWQPQHF.

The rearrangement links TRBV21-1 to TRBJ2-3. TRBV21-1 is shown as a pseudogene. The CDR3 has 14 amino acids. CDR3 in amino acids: CASCRSRDPDTQYF. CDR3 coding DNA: TGTGCCAGCTGCCGTAGCCGGGACCCAGATACGCAGTATTTT.

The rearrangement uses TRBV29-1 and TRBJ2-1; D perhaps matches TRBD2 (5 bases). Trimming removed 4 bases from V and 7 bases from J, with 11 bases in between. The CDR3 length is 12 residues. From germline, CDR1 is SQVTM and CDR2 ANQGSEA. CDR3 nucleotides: TGCAGCGTTGTACTGCCGGGAAATGAGCAGTTCTTC. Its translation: CSVVLPGNEQFF.